One and the same sample provided the 24 T cell receptor beta chains below, sequenced in a study of glioma-infiltrating T cells after dendritic cell vaccination. Time point reported: after dendritic cell vaccination, including at tumor progression/relapse. The repertoire was sequenced with immunoSEQ multiplex PCR; TCRdb's copy has only in-frame clones and lacks some. Among roughly 60,000 clones listed, around 86% were seen once. This material consisted of blood, taken after dendritic cell vaccination. These receptors were taken from a human donor with glioblastoma.

The chain employs TRBV7-9 and TRBJ1-2; perhaps TRBD1 as D (5 bases). Germline V gene data show CDR1 as SEHNR and CDR2 as FQNEAQ (reference sequence). V was cut by 5 bases and J by 4 bases, with 20 bases left in between. The CDR3 loop spans 16 amino acids. The CDR3 sequence is CASSRWQGSRGYGYTF. The CDR3 region has the DNA TGTGCCAGCAGCCGTTGGCAGGGCAGCAGAGGCTATGGCTACACCTTC.

V and J are TRBV6-4 and TRBJ2-1; TRBD2 aligns across 16 bases. Germline V lookup: CDR1 MRHNA, CDR2 SNTAGT. CDR3 size: 14 residues. V was clipped by 8 bases and J by 10 bases; unmatched bases: 5. The CDR3 bases are TGTGCCAGCGGGACTAGCGGGGGGGTTGGCGAGCAGTTCTTC. Translating gives CASGTSGGVGEQFF.

V gene TRBV15 combines with J gene TRBJ1-5, with D unclear. Trimming cost V 8 bases and J 3 bases, with 11 bases left between them. CDR1 and CDR2 from the germline V gene are LNHNV and YYDKDF (reference sequence). The CDR3 has 13 residues. The CDR3 sequence is CATAQEINQPQHF. The CDR3 DNA reads TGTGCCACCGCCCAAGAGATCAATCAGCCCCAGCATTTT.

The V gene is TRBV30, the J gene TRBJ1-1; tentative D call: TRBD1 (6 bases). CDR3 length: 13 residues. CDR1 and CDR2 from the germline V gene are GTSNPN and SVGIG (reference sequence). The V end was cut by 2 bases, the J end by 5 bases, with 12 bases between. CDR3 loop: CAWSLQGTTEAFF. Here the CDR3 DNA reads TGTGCCTGGAGTCTGCAGGGGACAACTGAAGCTTTCTTT.

This clone was seen more than once but under ten times. The chain recombines TRBV6-4 with TRBJ1-1; D ambiguous. Between the trimmed V and J ends, which lost 3 bases and 4 bases, there was a span of 9 bases. Germline CDR1 and CDR2: MRHNA and SNTAGT. The CDR3 is made up of 13 amino acids. In nucleotides, the CDR3 is TGTGCCAGCAGTGAGGGCAGATTCACTGAAGCTTTCTTT. This gives the protein CASSEGRFTEAFF.

The chain is built from TRBV4-3 and TRBJ2-7; D is possibly TRBD1 (6 bases). The CDR3 is 15 residues long. V lost 3 bases and J 1 base, leaving 13 bases between the germline ends. Germline values: CDR1 LGHNA, CDR2 YSLEER. The DNA for the CDR3 is TGCGCCAGCAGCCAGGACAGCTCTTTATCCTACGAGCAGTACTTC. It is translated as CASSQDSSLSYEQYF.

This sequence joins TRBV11-3 and TRBJ2-2, with 10 bases matching TRBD2. V was clipped by 5 bases and J by 4 bases; unmatched bases: 13. The germline V gene encodes CDR1 SGHNT and CDR2 YENEEA. This CDR3 has 18 residues. CDR3 nucleotide sequence: TGTGCCAGCAGCCCCAGGGGTCCTAGCGGGAGTAGCACCGGGGAGCTGTTTTTT. Translating it yields CASSPRGPSGSSTGELFF.

The chain employs TRBV29-1 and TRBJ1-2; D is perhaps TRBD1 (5 bases). Germline V CDR1 and CDR2: SQVTM, ANQGSEA. The CDR3 spans 15 residues. Trimming took 2 bases from V and 8 from J, leaving 21 bases between them. CDR3 region: CSVETDATGTRGYTF. In nucleotides, the CDR3 is TGCAGCGTTGAAACGGACGCAACAGGAACTCGGGGCTACACCTTC.

J is TRBJ2-5 and V is TRBV28, with 8 bases lining up with TRBD2. V was clipped by 2 bases and J by 5 bases; unmatched bases: 4. The germline V gene has CDR1 MDHEN and CDR2 SYDVKM. CDR3 length: 14 amino acids. The CDR3 DNA reads TGTGCCAGCAGTTTAGCGGGAGGAGGGGAGACCCAGTACTTC. Translated, it gives CASSLAGGGETQYF.

In its sample, this clone was seen once. The rearrangement joins TRBV23-1 to TRBJ1-3, with a tentative D call TRBD1 (5 bases). TRBV23-1 is an open reading frame, and its role is uncertain. V was pared by 2 bases and J by 0 bases, with 14 bases between. The CDR3 is 17 residues long. The CDR3, as DNA: TGCGCCAGCAGTCAAGCCCCCCAGGGCAGCTCTGGAAACACCATATATTTT. It specifies CASSQAPQGSSGNTIYF.

The rearrangement joins TRBV7-2 to TRBJ1-1; 12 bases agree with TRBD1. The CDR3 is 17 amino acids. The germline V gene encodes CDR1 SGHTA and CDR2 FQGNSA. The J segment lost 1 base and the V segment lost 5 bases, leaving 8 bases of the junction unmatched. CDR3 amino acids: CASSGRDRGLRNTEAFF. Here the CDR3 DNA reads TGTGCCAGCAGCGGCCGGGACAGGGGGCTTCGGAACACTGAAGCTTTCTTT.

This clone is deemed medium-sized. V usage is TRBV19 and J usage is TRBJ1-1, with TRBD1 identical over 10 bases. This CDR3 has 15 residues. CDR1 and CDR2 (germline): LNHDA, SQIVND (reference sequence). The junction had 12 bases not matched to a gene; V was cut back by 10 bases and J by 4 bases. CDR3 sequence reads: CAIRTGGIGSTEAFF. CDR3 DNA sequence: TGTGCCATCCGGACAGGGGGAATAGGGAGCACTGAAGCTTTCTTT.

The DNA for the CDR3 is TGTGCCAGCAGTGAAGCACAGGTTTCTGAAGCTTTCTTT. It specifies CASSEAQVSEAFF. This chain connects TRBV6-1 to TRBJ1-1, with D possibly TRBD1 on 5 matching bases. CDR1 is MNHNS, CDR2 SASEGT, per germline. Deletions cut 0 bases from V and 6 bases from J, with 8 bases between. The length of the CDR3 is 13 residues.

The chain combines TRBV7-2 with TRBJ1-5; D remains unclear. V lost 4 bases and J 3 bases, leaving 7 bases between the germline ends. This CDR3 is built from 13 residues. Looked up from germline, CDR1 is SGHTA and CDR2 is FQGNSA. The CDR3 here is CASSSLINQPQHF. The CDR3 bases are TGTGCCAGCAGCTCTTTAATCAATCAGCCCCAGCATTTT.

This rearrangement joins TRBV5-1 to TRBJ2-3, with TRBD2 matching 12 bases. J lost 4 bases, V lost 5 bases, and 8 bases had no gene match. The germline V gene has CDR1 SGHRS and CDR2 YFSETQ. CDR3 length equals 16 residues. CDR3 protein: CASSEGTSGFADTQYF. Written as DNA, the CDR3 is TGCGCCAGCAGTGAAGGGACTAGCGGGTTTGCAGATACGCAGTATTTT. Supplemented by reference TRBV5-1 and TRBJ2-3, the full variable domain reads KAGVTQTPRYLIKTRGQQVTLSCSPISGHRSVSWYQQTPGQGLQFLFEYFSETQRNKGNFPGRFSGRQFSNSRSEMNVSTLELGDSALYLCASSEGTSGFADTQYFGPGTRLTVL.

The chain joins TRBV19 to TRBJ2-1; 8 bases map to TRBD2. Unmatched junction bases numbered 10, after V lost 5 bases and J lost 4 bases. Germline CDR1 LNHDA, CDR2 SQIVND (reference sequence). The CDR3 sequence is 16 residues long. This CDR3 reads CASSSIAGNLYNEQFF. CDR3 nucleotides: TGTGCCAGTAGTTCGATAGCGGGGAATCTGTACAATGAGCAGTTCTTC. Together with reference TRBV19 and TRBJ2-1, the CDR3 gives the full variable domain: DGGITQSPKYLFRKEGQNVTLSCEQNLNHDAMYWYRQDPGQGLRLIYYSQIVNDFQKGDIAEGYSVSREKKESFPLTVTSAQKNPTAFYLCASSSIAGNLYNEQFFGPGTRLTVL.

The chain couples TRBV5-1 to TRBJ1-4, with 7 bases that match TRBD1. Per germline, CDR1 SGHRS and CDR2 YFSETQ. This CDR3 spans 14 amino acids. V was clipped by 2 bases and J by 7 bases; unmatched bases: 5. CDR3 residues: CASSFDRDGEKLFF. The CDR3 region has the DNA TGCGCCAGCAGCTTCGACAGGGACGGTGAAAAACTGTTTTTT. The complete variable domain, with remaining parts taken from reference TRBV5-1 and TRBJ1-4, reads KAGVTQTPRYLIKTRGQQVTLSCSPISGHRSVSWYQQTPGQGLQFLFEYFSETQRNKGNFPGRFSGRQFSNSRSEMNVSTLELGDSALYLCASSFDRDGEKLFFGSGTQLSVL.

The chain joins TRBV11-2 to TRBJ1-5; TRBD1 matches at 10 bases. CDR1 is SGHAT and CDR2 is FQNNGV in the germline V gene. V shed 4 bases, J shed 5 bases, and the junction held 5 bases outside the gene matches. This CDR3 contains 15 residues. CDR3 amino acids: CASSSGQGPDQPQHF. CDR3 sequence (DNA): TGTGCCAGCAGCTCGGGACAGGGGCCCGATCAGCCCCAGCATTTT.

Worth noting for this clone: One junction end disagrees with the germline gene, perhaps due to a read error. The gene calls are TRBV25-1 and TRBJ2-3, with 11 bases that match TRBD2. CDR1 and CDR2 from the germline V gene are MGHDK and SYGVNS. This CDR3 comprises 16 residues. DNA for the CDR3: TGTGCCAGCAGTTTCACTAGCGGGGGAAATACAGGTACGCAGTATTTT. This gives the protein CASSFTSGGNTGTQYF.

The chain couples TRBV7-2 to TRBJ2-5; D is unresolved. This CDR3 comprises 12 residues. Germline CDR1 and CDR2: SGHTA and FQGNSA. V was clipped by 8 bases and J by 2 bases, with 9 bases between them. In nucleotides, the CDR3 is TGTGCCAGCCGGCCAGGACAAGAGACCCAGTACTTC. It specifies CASRPGQETQYF.

This chain joins TRBV7-8 and TRBJ1-1, with 7 bases matching TRBD1. V shed 3 bases and J 4 bases; nucleotides not matched to a gene: 2. The CDR3 totals 13 residues. The germline V gene encodes CDR1 SGHVS and CDR2 FQNEAQ. CDR3 DNA sequence: TGTGCCAGCAGCTTGAGACAGGGCACTGAAGCTTTCTTT. Encoded protein: CASSLRQGTEAFF.

This chain uses TRBV6-5 with TRBJ2-3; D may be TRBD2 (5 bases). V gave up 6 bases and J gave up 0 bases, with 13 bases separating them. This CDR3 has 15 amino acids. Germline CDR1 is MNHEY and CDR2 is SVGAGI. CDR3 loop: CASRKEGPSTDTQYF. The CDR3 DNA follows: TGTGCCAGCAGGAAAGAGGGCCCGAGCACAGATACGCAGTATTTT.

V is TRBV27 and J is TRBJ2-1; TRBD1 agrees at 8 bases. Unmatched junction bases numbered 8, after V lost 0 bases and J lost 16 bases. In germline, CDR1 is MNHEY, CDR2 SMNVEV (reference sequence). The CDR3 contains 13 residues. In DNA form, the CDR3 reads TGTGCCAGCAGTTTATCGAAGGGGACAGGCCTCTTCTTC. Protein sequence: CASSLSKGTGLFF.

Only a few counts were recorded for this clone. The CDR3 reads CASGRTGFGEKLFF. The CDR3 bases are TGTGCCAGTGGCCGGACAGGGTTTGGGGAAAAACTGTTTTTT. The chain combines TRBV19 with TRBJ1-4; 8 positions match TRBD1. CDR1 is LNHDA and CDR2 is SQIVND in the germline V gene (reference sequence). CDR3 length equals 14 residues. Unmatched junction bases numbered 10, after V lost 8 bases and J lost 8 bases.